Listed below are T cell receptor beta chains from one sample, sequenced in a study of blood T cell repertoires in COVID-19. Method: immunoSEQ multiplex PCR; TCRdb's copy keeps in-frame clones and lacks some. The sample lists about 120,000 clones; roughly four fifths were seen once. Sequenced input: peripheral blood. These receptors originate from a man aged 45 to 65 with acute or convalescent COVID-19. The CDR3 runs from the conserved cysteine through the conserved F or W. The D gene is left open where the match is weak. Size is omitted from some rows. Given values are once, few, many or a class for expanded clones.

TGTGCCAGCAATAGACAGGGGGTTACAAACTATGGCTACACCTTC,CASNRQGVTNYGYTF,TRBV6-5,TRBD1,.,TRBJ1-2,15
TGTGCCAGCAGCGGGGAGGAGGGCTCCTACAATGAGCAGTTCTTC,CASSGEEGSYNEQFF,TRBV6-4,.,.,TRBJ2-1,15
TGTGCCAGCAGTTTGGGCCTCGGACAGGGAGTAGCTTTCTTT,CASSLGLGQGVAFF,TRBV27,TRBD1,many,TRBJ1-1,14
TGTGCCAGCACCTTCAGGGGGGTAACCTACGAGCAGTACTTC,CASTFRGVTYEQYF,TRBV28,.,.,TRBJ2-7,14
TGTGCCAGTAGTATTCAACCAGGGGGATACGAGCAGTACTTC,CASSIQPGGYEQYF,TRBV19,TRBD1,.,TRBJ2-7,14
TGCGCCAGCAGCTTACAACCGGGACTAGCGGGAGTTGAGCAGTTCTTC,CASSLQPGLAGVEQFF,TRBV5-1,TRBD2,.,TRBJ2-1,16
TGTGCCAGCAGTTACTCAGAGTATCAGCCCCAGCATTTT,CASSYSEYQPQHF,TRBV6-5,.,.,TRBJ1-5,13
TGTGCCAGCAGTTACCCACAGGGGAACACCGGGGAGCTGTTTTTT,CASSYPQGNTGELFF,TRBV2,.,.,TRBJ2-2,15
TGTGCCAGCAGTGAAATCGGGGAGAGCTCCTACAATGAGCAGTTCTTC,CASSEIGESSYNEQFF,TRBV6-1,.,.,TRBJ2-1,16
TGTGCCAGCAGCCAATTTTTGAGCGAGCAGTACTTC,CASSQFLSEQYF,TRBV16,.,.,TRBJ2-7,12
TGTGCCAGCAGCGGAGGACTTGGTCATAACTACAATGAGCAGTTCTTC,CASSGGLGHNYNEQFF,TRBV7-9,.,.,TRBJ2-1,16
TGTGCCAGCAGCGTAGAGGCGGGTCGGTATGGCTACACCTTC,CASSVEAGRYGYTF,TRBV9,.,.,TRBJ1-2,14
TGTGCCAGCAGCGTATATTTACAGGTTCTCGCTCCGCCTTATAATTCACCCCTCCACTTT,CASSVYLQVLAPPYNSPLHF,TRBV9,.,.,TRBJ1-6,20
TGTGCCAGCAGCCCCAGGGGCACTAGCGGGAGCTCCTACAATGAGCAGTTCTTC,CASSPRGTSGSSYNEQFF,TRBV7-9,TRBD2,.,TRBJ2-1,18
TGTGCCAGCAGTTTACAGGGTGAAAAACTGTTTTTT,CASSLQGEKLFF,TRBV12-3/TRBV12-4,.,.,TRBJ1-4,12
TGTGCCAGCAGAGGACAGGGAGGCTACGAGCAGTACTTC,CASRGQGGYEQYF,TRBV6-5,TRBD1,.,TRBJ2-7,13
TGTGCCACCAGCAAACATTCCGGAGCCCACGAGAATGAGCAGTTCTTC,CATSKHSGAHENEQFF,TRBV15,.,.,TRBJ2-1,16
TGTGCCAGCAGTAACCAAGTGACACAAGAGACCCAGTACTTC,CASSNQVTQETQYF,TRBV2,.,few,TRBJ2-5,14
TGTGCCAGCACCCCCGAAGGTCTAGCTGGCACAGATACGCAGTATTTT,CASTPEGLAGTDTQYF,TRBV28,.,.,TRBJ2-3,16
TGTGCCAGCAGTGAAGCGAGGGGGAATTCACCCCTCCACTTT,CASSEARGNSPLHF,TRBV6-1,.,.,TRBJ1-6,14
TGTGCCAGCAGCCCCCAGGGGGGTCTAAGATACGAGCAGTACTTC,CASSPQGGLRYEQYF,TRBV9,.,.,TRBJ2-7,15
TGTGCCAGCAGCTTACTTGCGACAGGGGGCGCGAACCAAGAGACCCAGTACTTC,CASSLLATGGANQETQYF,TRBV13,TRBD1,.,TRBJ2-5,18
TGTGCCAGCAGCCCCCAAGGGGGGGGACAGGGGGTCTACGAGCAGTACTTC,CASSPQGGGQGVYEQYF,TRBV5-4,TRBD1,.,TRBJ2-7,17
TGTGCCAGCAGGGTAACAGGGGTAGGCTATGGCTACACCTTC,CASRVTGVGYGYTF,TRBV6-5,TRBD1,.,TRBJ1-2,14
TGTGCCAGCAGTCCGGCAGCGGGAGGGGCCTACGAGCAGTACTTC,CASSPAAGGAYEQYF,TRBV6-2/TRBV6-3,TRBD2,once,TRBJ2-7,15
TGTGCCAGCAGCTTGGGACAGGGGGAAGGGAGCACTGAAGCTTTCTTT,CASSLGQGEGSTEAFF,TRBV5-4,TRBD1,once,TRBJ1-1,16
TGCAGCGTCTCACTGATGGAAAAACTGTTTTTT,CSVSLMEKLFF,TRBV29-1,.,.,TRBJ1-4,11